What follows are 7 T cell receptor beta chains derived from one specimen sequenced in a study of post-analysis software for immune sequencing data. Points from the study as a whole: TRBV5-6, TRBV5-1 and TRBV20-1 belonged to a set of a handful of TRBV segments that were more frequent in patients than controls.

These receptors lack a known antigen. cDNA libraries for TCR beta contained unique molecular identifiers. One entry per CDR3 protein results from TCRdb running MiXCR on the PCR reads. The top ten hold approximately 4.4% of the sample, which has 820,000 or so distinct CDR3 sequences, approximately 50% seen once. The sample was blood. These receptors were taken from a girl aged 5 to 17 with multiple sclerosis.

In this sample, this clonotype turned up a few times. The chain couples TRBV12-3 or TRBV12-4 to TRBJ2-1; D is unresolved. The V end was cut by 2 bases, the J end by 9 bases, with 2 bases between. The CDR3 is 10 residues long. CDR3 DNA: TGTGCCAGCAGTTTAAGTGAGCAGTTCTTC. Amino acid sequence: CASSLSEQFF.

The chain combines TRBV5-4 with TRBJ2-7; TRBD2 is a possible D gene (6 bases). The end of the DNA is better explained by TRBJ2-5, so the J call may be wrong. CDR1 SGHNT and CDR2 YYREEE come from the germline V gene (reference sequence). The length of the CDR3 is 15 residues. CDR3: CASRIGGIGGETQYF. DNA of the CDR3: TGTGCCAGCAGGATTGGCGGGATCGGCGGGGAGACCCAGTACTTC.

This sequence joins TRBV5-1 and TRBJ2-5; the D gene could be TRBD1 or TRBD2 (6 bases each). Trimming left V 4 bases short and J 5 bases short, with 15 bases between. Germline CDR1 is SGHRS and CDR2 is YFSETQ. This CDR3 comprises 14 residues. The CDR3 is CASSPGGGWETQYF. DNA for the CDR3: TGCGCCAGCAGCCCCGGAGGGGGTTGGGAGACCCAGTACTTC.

The chain combines TRBV6-1 with TRBJ1-2; D remains ambiguous. With 1 base removed from V and 2 bases from J, the gap between germline ends came to 5 bases. The CDR3 contains 13 residues. The germline V gene has CDR1 MNHNS and CDR2 SASEGT. CDR3 sequence: CASSEVRNYGYTF. For the CDR3, the DNA is TGTGCCAGCAGTGAAGTTCGGAACTATGGCTACACCTTC.

The chain uses TRBV29-1 and TRBJ2-7; possibly TRBD1 for D (5 bases). CDR3 length: 12 residues. V dropped 5 bases and J dropped 3 bases, with 11 bases sitting between them. Germline-derived CDR1 and CDR2 are SQVTM and ANQGSEA. CDR3: CSVQGQGYEQYF. The CDR3 DNA follows: TGCAGCGTTCAAGGTCAGGGCTACGAGCAGTACTTC.

In nucleotides, the CDR3 is TGCAGTGCTAGAGATCGGGCGGGAGGGGGTTACGAGCAGTACTTC. Protein sequence: CSARDRAGGGYEQYF. The V and J genes are TRBV20-1 and TRBJ2-4; TRBD2 matches at 9 bases. The DNA end lines up better with TRBJ2-7; the J call may be wrong. Looked up from germline, CDR1 is DFQATT and CDR2 is SNEGSKA (reference sequence). The CDR3 covers 15 residues.

This clonotype was found a few times. V and J are TRBV3-1 and TRBJ2-1; D possibly corresponds to TRBD2 (5 bases). The length of the CDR3 is 15 residues. CDR1 LGHDT and CDR2 YNNKEL come from the germline V gene (reference sequence). Trimming shortened V by 3 bases and J by 5 bases, and 14 bases separated the two germline ends. CDR3 bases: TGTGCCAGCAGCCATCCCCTTGGGAGTCACAATGAGCAGTTCTTC. As protein: CASSHPLGSHNEQFF.